Each of the 8 T cell receptor beta chains below was sequenced from the same sample in a study of shared clonotypes between healthy human individuals. Measured with immunoSEQ multiplex PCR; TCRdb has only the in-frame clones, and not every one. The sample consists of about half a million clones, approximately 85% of them appearing once. Sequencing was performed on PBMCs. These receptors originate from a woman aged 40 to 50 in good health. Some clones in this sample may be carry-over from other donors' samples.

The gene calls are TRBV6-1 and TRBJ2-1; 13 positions agree with TRBD2. The CDR3 loop spans 14 amino acids. The germline V gene encodes CDR1 MNHNS and CDR2 SASEGT. The J segment lost 7 bases and the V segment lost 10 bases, leaving 7 bases of the junction unmatched. CDR3 nucleotide sequence: TGTGCCACCAGGACTAGCGGGAGTAAAAATGAGCAGTTCTTC. Translating it yields CATRTSGSKNEQFF.

CDR3 sequence (DNA): TGTGCCAGCAGCCGGGCTAACTATGGCTACACCTTC. Translating gives CASSRANYGYTF. The chain links TRBV6-1 to TRBJ1-2, with D unclear. This CDR3 is built from 12 residues. V lost 6 bases, J lost 0 bases, and 5 bases lay in between. The germline V gene has CDR1 MNHNS and CDR2 SASEGT.

Notes on this clone: Compared with germline, one end of the junction differs, possibly owing to a read error. The V and J genes are TRBV18 and TRBJ1-2, with D hard to call. The CDR3 spans 13 residues. The germline gives CDR1 KGHSH, CDR2 LQKENI. The CDR3: CASSPEGAYGYAF. For the CDR3, the DNA is TGTGCCAGCTCACCTGAGGGTGCCTATGGCTACGCCTTC.

This chain uses TRBV21-1 with TRBJ1-4. TRBV21-1 is labeled a pseudogene. This CDR3 spans 17 amino acids. CDR3 protein: CASSKLGPKSTNEKLFF. The DNA for the CDR3 is TGTGCCAGCAGCAAACTCGGGCCGAAATCAACTAATGAAAAACTGTTTTTT.

The chain joins TRBV18 to TRBJ2-3; 7 nucleotides line up with TRBD1. The ends lost 4 bases at V and 2 bases at J; junction bases unmatched: 6. Germline V CDR1 and CDR2: KGHSH, LQKENI. The CDR3 has 15 residues. The CDR3: CASSLSGQYTDTQYF. For the CDR3, the DNA is TGTGCCAGCTCACTGTCGGGACAGTACACAGATACGCAGTATTTT.

This clone was recorded only once. The chain employs TRBV9 and TRBJ2-2; 7 nucleotides match TRBD2. CDR1 is SGDLS and CDR2 is YYNGEE in the germline V gene. CDR3 length equals 15 residues. The J segment lost 4 bases and the V segment lost 0 bases, leaving 3 bases of the junction unmatched. The CDR3 sequence: CASSVGDYPTGELFF. The CDR3 nucleotides are TGTGCCAGCAGCGTAGGGGACTATCCCACCGGGGAGCTGTTTTTT. The full variable domain, with the rest looked up from reference TRBV9 and TRBJ2-2, is DSGVTQTPKHLITATGQRVTLRCSPRSGDLSVYWYQQSLDQGLQFLIQYYNGEERAKGNILERFSAQQFPDLHSELNLSSLELGDSALYFCASSVGDYPTGELFFGEGSRLTVL.

Of note for this clone: A much larger clone lies one base from this, so it may be a read error. At the DNA level, this CDR3 is encoded by other sequences in the same sample as well. The chain carries TRBV28 and TRBJ2-7; a weak D match, TRBD2 (6 bases). Trimming removed 6 bases at V and 5 bases at J, with 23 bases between. The CDR3 extends over 16 amino acids. Germline loops: CDR1 MDHEN, CDR2 SYDVKM. The CDR3 bases are TGTGCCAGCAGCTTACTCCGGGAGTCCCTCGTTAACGAGCAGTACTTC. This encodes CASSLLRESLVNEQYF.

J is TRBJ2-3 and V is TRBV6-1; D is possibly TRBD1 (6 bases). From germline, CDR1 is MNHNS and CDR2 SASEGT. V lost 7 bases, J lost 4 bases, and 9 bases lay in between. The CDR3 runs to 12 residues. The CDR3 here is CASTGVADTQYF. In nucleotides, the CDR3 is TGTGCCAGCACAGGGGTTGCAGATACGCAGTATTTT.